Below, one TCR beta chain is given with its context. V was clipped by 2 bases and J by 7 bases; unmatched bases: 3. Germline V gives CDR1 MNHEY, CDR2 SVGAGI. This CDR3 has 13 amino acids. In the study's own analysis: Estimation of nucleated cell counts relied on the amplification of reference gene primers. The protocol was immunoSEQ multiplex PCR, while the TCRdb copy is restricted to in-frame clones and leaves out a portion. D and trimming were read from the DNA, whereas the V and J calls and clone size are those reported in that table. Of around 450,000 clones in the sample, around 89% are singletons; the top ten hold 4% to 5.5%. The data derive from a study of blood T cell repertoires in COVID-19. At the level of the study: Samples representing acute and convalescent COVID-19 were sourced from the United States, Italy and Spain. T cells, B-cell-depleted T cells, or PBMCs provided the cDNA or gDNA that served as material.

Sequencing input: peripheral blood. The origin of this receptor is a woman under 40 with acute or convalescent COVID-19. The chain links TRBV6-5 to TRBJ1-2; 8 bases match TRBD1. CDR3 DNA: TGTGCCAGCAGTTACGACAGGGGCTCTGGCTACACCTTC. This encodes CASSYDRGSGYTF.